The 3 T cell receptor beta chains below all came from one sample that was sequenced in a study of T cells in Graves' hyperthyroidism and ophthalmopathy (dated by TCRdb to 2018 to 2020). Libraries were prepared through multiplex PCR. The sequencer listed for this sample is Illumina HiSeq 2000. The TCR beta CDR3 regions were amplified from RNA transcripts. The first round of RT-PCR for the TCR CDR3 was performed with the HTBI primer set and the Qiagen OneStep RT-PCR kit. TCRdb redid the processing of the public reads, applying fastp at Q25 and MiXCR, and retained in-frame beta chains. Rows matching on CDR3 protein sequence are summarized as one entry with the most common DNA and genes. The sample table lists about 600,000 distinct CDR3 sequences, more than 13% of them with a count of one. The ten largest make up roughly 7.7% of the sample. What was sequenced was blood. The receptors originated from a woman between 18 and 30 years old with Graves' ophthalmopathy.

At least ten counts were recorded for this clonotype. V and J are TRBV7-2 and TRBJ2-3; 16 bases match TRBD2. Trimming took 5 bases from V and 7 from J; bases not matched to a gene: 12. Germline V gives CDR1 SGHTA, CDR2 FQGNSA. The CDR3 has 18 residues. CDR3 loop: CASSRIPGTSGRVNTQYF. CDR3 DNA sequence: TGTGCCAGCAGCCGAATTCCGGGGACTAGCGGGAGGGTAAATACGCAGTATTTT. Together with reference TRBV7-2 and TRBJ2-3, the CDR3 gives the full variable domain: GAGVSQSPSNKVTEKGKDVELRCDPISGHTALYWYRQSLGQGLEFLIYFQGNSAPDKSGLPSDRFSAERTGGSVSTLTIQRTQQEDSAVYLCASSRIPGTSGRVNTQYFGPGTRLTVL.

This clonotype has a count of ten or more. This sequence joins TRBV29-1 and TRBJ2-3, with D perhaps TRBD2 (7 bases). Looked up from germline, CDR1 is SQVTM and CDR2 is ANQGSEA. Trimming took off 2 bases at V and 4 bases at J, with 10 bases between the two ends. The CDR3 loop spans 13 amino acids. This CDR3 is CSVERGAADTQYF. The DNA of the CDR3 is TGCAGCGTTGAACGGGGGGCCGCAGATACGCAGTATTTT.

This clonotype was seen more than once but under ten times. V and J are TRBV19 and TRBJ2-7; a possible D gene is TRBD1 (6 bases). This CDR3 is built from 13 residues. Germline CDR1 is LNHDA and CDR2 is SQIVND (reference sequence). Trimming took off 8 bases at V and 0 bases at J, with 11 bases between the two ends. CDR3 nucleotides: TGTGCCAGTGCCCCGGGACACTCCTACGAGCAGTACTTC. It codes for CASAPGHSYEQYF.